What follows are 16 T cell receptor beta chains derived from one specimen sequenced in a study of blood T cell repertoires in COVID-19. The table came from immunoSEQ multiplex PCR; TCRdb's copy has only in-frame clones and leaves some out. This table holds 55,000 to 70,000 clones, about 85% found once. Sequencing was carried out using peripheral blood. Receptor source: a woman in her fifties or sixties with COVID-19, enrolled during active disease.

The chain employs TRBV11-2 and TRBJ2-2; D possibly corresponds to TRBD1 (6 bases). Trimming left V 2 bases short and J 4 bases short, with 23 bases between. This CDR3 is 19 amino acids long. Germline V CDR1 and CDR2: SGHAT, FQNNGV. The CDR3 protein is CASSLRGVRGLHTTGELFF. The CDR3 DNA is TGTGCCAGCAGCTTAAGGGGAGTGAGGGGGTTGCATACCACCGGGGAGCTGTTTTTT.

CDR3 nucleotides: TGCGCCAGCAGCTTAGCCGGGACAGGGGACTACACCTTC. Amino acid sequence: CASSLAGTGDYTF. The chain joins TRBV5-1 to TRBJ1-2; TRBD1 matches 10 bases. Germline CDR1 and CDR2: SGHRS and YFSETQ. The length of the CDR3 is 13 residues. J lost 10 bases, V lost 2 bases, and 5 bases had no gene match.

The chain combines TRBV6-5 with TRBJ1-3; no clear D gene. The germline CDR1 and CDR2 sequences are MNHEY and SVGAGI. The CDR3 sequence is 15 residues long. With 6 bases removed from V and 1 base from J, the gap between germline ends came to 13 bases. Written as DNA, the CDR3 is TGTGCCAGCAGGACCGCCCCGGGGTCTGGAAACACCATATATTTT. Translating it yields CASRTAPGSGNTIYF.

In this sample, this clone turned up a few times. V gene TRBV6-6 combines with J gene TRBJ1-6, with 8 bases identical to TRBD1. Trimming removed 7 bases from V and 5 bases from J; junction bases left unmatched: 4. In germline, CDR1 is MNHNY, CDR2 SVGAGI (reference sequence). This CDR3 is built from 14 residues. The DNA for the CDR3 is TGTGCCAGCATCAAACAGGGGGATAATTCACCCCTCCACTTT. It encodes CASIKQGDNSPLHF.

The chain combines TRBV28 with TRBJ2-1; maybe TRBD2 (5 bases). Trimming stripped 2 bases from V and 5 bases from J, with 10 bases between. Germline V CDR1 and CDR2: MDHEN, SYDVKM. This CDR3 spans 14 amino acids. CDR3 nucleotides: TGTGCCAGCAGTTTAGCCAGGCGGGACAATGAGCAGTTCTTC. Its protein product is CASSLARRDNEQFF. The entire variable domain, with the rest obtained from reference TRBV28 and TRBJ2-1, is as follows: DVKVTQSSRYLVKRTGEKVFLECVQDMDHENMFWYRQDPGLGLRLIYFSYDVKMKEKGDIPEGYSVSREKKERFSLILESASTNQTSMYLCASSLARRDNEQFFGPGTRLTVL.

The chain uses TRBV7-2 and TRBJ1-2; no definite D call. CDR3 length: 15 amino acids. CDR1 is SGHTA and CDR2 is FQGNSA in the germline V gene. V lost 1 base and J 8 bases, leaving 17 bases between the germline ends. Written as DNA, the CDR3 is TGTGCCAGCAGCTTAGGGGGAGAGGGCAGCGGGGGCTACACCTTC. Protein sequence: CASSLGGEGSGGYTF.

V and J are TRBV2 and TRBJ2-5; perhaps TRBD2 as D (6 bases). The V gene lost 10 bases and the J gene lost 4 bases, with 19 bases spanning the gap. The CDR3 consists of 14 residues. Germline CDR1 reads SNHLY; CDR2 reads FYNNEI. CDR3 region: CAIKEGGVRETQYF. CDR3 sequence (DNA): TGTGCCATCAAGGAGGGAGGAGTGAGAGAGACCCAGTACTTC.

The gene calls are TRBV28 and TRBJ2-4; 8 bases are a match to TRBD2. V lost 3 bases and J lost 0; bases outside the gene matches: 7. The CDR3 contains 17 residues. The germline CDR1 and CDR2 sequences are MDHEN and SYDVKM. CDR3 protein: CASSFLFGGVAKNIQYF. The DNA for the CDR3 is TGTGCCAGCAGTTTTCTTTTCGGGGGGGTAGCCAAAAACATTCAGTACTTC.

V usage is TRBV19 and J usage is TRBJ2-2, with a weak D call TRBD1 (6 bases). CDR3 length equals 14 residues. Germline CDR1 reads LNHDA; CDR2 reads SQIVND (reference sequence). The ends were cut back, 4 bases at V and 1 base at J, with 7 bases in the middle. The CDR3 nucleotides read TGTGCCAGTAGTAGGGGACAGAACACCGGGGAGCTGTTTTTT. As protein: CASSRGQNTGELFF.

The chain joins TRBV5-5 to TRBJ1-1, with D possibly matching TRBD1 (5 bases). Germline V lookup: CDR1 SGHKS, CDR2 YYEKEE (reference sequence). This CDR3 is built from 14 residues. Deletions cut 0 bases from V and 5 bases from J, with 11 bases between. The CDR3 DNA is TGTGCCAGCAGCTTGGAATTGGGGGGGACTGAAGCTTTCTTT. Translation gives CASSLELGGTEAFF. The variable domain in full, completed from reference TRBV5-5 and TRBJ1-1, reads DAGVTQSPTHLIKTRGQQVTLRCSPISGHKSVSWYQQVLGQGPQFIFQYYEKEERGRGNFPDRFSARQFPNYSSELNVNALLLGDSALYLCASSLELGGTEAFFGQGTRLTVV.

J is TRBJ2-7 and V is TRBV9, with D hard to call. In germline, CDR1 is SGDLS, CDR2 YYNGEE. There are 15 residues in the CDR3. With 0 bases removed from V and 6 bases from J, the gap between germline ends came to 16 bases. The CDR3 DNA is TGTGCCAGCAGCGTAGGTCCATCCGGAGCTGGCGAGCAGTACTTC. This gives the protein CASSVGPSGAGEQYF.

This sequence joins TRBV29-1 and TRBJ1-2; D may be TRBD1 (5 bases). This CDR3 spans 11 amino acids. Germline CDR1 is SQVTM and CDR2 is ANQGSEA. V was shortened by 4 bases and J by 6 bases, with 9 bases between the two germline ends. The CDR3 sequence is CSVVQDNGYTF. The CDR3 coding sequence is TGCAGCGTTGTACAGGACAATGGCTACACCTTC.

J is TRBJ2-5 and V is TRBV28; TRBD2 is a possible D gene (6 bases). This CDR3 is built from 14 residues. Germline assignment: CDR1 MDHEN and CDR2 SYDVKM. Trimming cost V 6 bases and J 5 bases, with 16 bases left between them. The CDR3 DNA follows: TGTGCCAGCAGATATAGGGAAGGAGGGGAGACCCAGTACTTC. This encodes CASRYREGGETQYF. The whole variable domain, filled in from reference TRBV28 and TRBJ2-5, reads DVKVTQSSRYLVKRTGEKVFLECVQDMDHENMFWYRQDPGLGLRLIYFSYDVKMKEKGDIPEGYSVSREKKERFSLILESASTNQTSMYLCASRYREGGETQYFGPGTRLLVL.

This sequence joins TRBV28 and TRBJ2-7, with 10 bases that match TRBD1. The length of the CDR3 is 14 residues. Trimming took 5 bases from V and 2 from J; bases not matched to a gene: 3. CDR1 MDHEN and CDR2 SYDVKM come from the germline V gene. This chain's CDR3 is CASSLGTGAYEQYF. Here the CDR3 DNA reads TGTGCCAGCAGTCTTGGGACAGGGGCCTACGAGCAGTACTTC.

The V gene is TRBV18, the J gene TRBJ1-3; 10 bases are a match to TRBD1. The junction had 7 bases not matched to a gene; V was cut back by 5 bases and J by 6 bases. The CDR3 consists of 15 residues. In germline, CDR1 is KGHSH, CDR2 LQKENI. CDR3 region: CASSSAGQGINTIYF. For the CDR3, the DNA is TGTGCCAGCTCATCCGCGGGACAGGGGATAAACACCATATATTTT.

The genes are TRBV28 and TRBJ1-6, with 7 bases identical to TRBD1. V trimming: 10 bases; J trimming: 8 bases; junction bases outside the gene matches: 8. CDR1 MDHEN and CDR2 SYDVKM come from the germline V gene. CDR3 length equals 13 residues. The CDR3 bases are TGTGCCACCCTAACAGGGGCACATTCACCCCTCCACTTT. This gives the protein CATLTGAHSPLHF. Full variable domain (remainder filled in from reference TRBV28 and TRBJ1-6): DVKVTQSSRYLVKRTGEKVFLECVQDMDHENMFWYRQDPGLGLRLIYFSYDVKMKEKGDIPEGYSVSREKKERFSLILESASTNQTSMYLCATLTGAHSPLHFGNGTRLTVT.